Presented here are 15 T cell receptor beta chains from one specimen sequenced in a study of graft-versus-host responses after intestinal transplantation. For these TCRs, the target antigens are not known. Only in-frame clones appear in the TCRdb table, and some are missing; sequencing was by immunoSEQ multiplex PCR. Of under 140,000 clones in the sample, approximately 92% are singletons; the top ten hold 0.4% to 0.55%. Specimen: unstimulated CD8+ T cells sorted from spleen or lymph node cells, collected before intestinal transplant. The receptors stem from a human donor who received an intestinal transplant.

The V and J genes are TRBV9 and TRBJ1-6; D gene unclear. Trimming removed 0 bases from V and 9 bases from J, with 4 bases in between. This CDR3 contains 12 residues. Germline V gene sequence: CDR1 SGDLS, CDR2 YYNGEE. CDR3 amino acids: CASSVGSSPLHF. The DNA for the CDR3 is TGTGCCAGCAGCGTAGGGAGTTCACCCCTCCACTTT.

The chain links TRBV6-5 to TRBJ2-5; D call uncertain. Trimming cost V 5 bases and J 0 bases, with 10 bases left between them. The CDR3 is 14 residues long. CDR1 and CDR2 (germline): MNHEY, SVGAGI. The chain's CDR3 is CASSEIPYQETQYF. The CDR3 DNA sequence: TGTGCCAGCAGTGAAATACCTTACCAAGAGACCCAGTACTTC.

CDR3: CASSVADWADTQYF. The CDR3 bases are TGTGCCAGCAGCGTAGCCGATTGGGCAGATACGCAGTATTTT. The V gene is TRBV9, the J gene TRBJ2-3; D is uncertain. The germline CDR1 and CDR2 sequences are SGDLS and YYNGEE. The CDR3 has 14 amino acids. The V end was cut by 0 bases, the J end by 4 bases, with 9 bases between. Full variable domain (missing parts from reference TRBV9 and TRBJ2-3): DSGVTQTPKHLITATGQRVTLRCSPRSGDLSVYWYQQSLDQGLQFLIQYYNGEERAKGNILERFSAQQFPDLHSELNLSSLELGDSALYFCASSVADWADTQYFGPGTRLTVL.

This clone occurred once. The genes are TRBV2 and TRBJ2-7; D perhaps matches TRBD2 (6 bases). Germline CDR1 is SNHLY and CDR2 is FYNNEI. This CDR3 region has 13 residues. V dropped 7 bases and J dropped 7 bases, with 17 bases sitting between them. This CDR3 reads CASIQPTAGEQYF. The CDR3 DNA follows: TGTGCCAGCATCCAGCCCACCGCGGGGGAGCAGTACTTC. The full variable domain, completed using reference TRBV2 and TRBJ2-7, is EPEVTQTPSHQVTQMGQEVILRCVPISNHLYFYWYRQILGQKVEFLVSFYNNEISEKSEIFDDQFSVERPDGSNFTLKIRSTKLEDSAMYFCASIQPTAGEQYFGPGTRLTVT.

The rearrangement links TRBV10-2 to TRBJ2-3, with a tentative D call TRBD2 (6 bases). V gave up 0 bases and J gave up 6 bases, with 13 bases separating them. Looked up from germline, CDR1 is WSHSY and CDR2 is SAAADI. This CDR3 comprises 15 residues. The CDR3 region is CASSESTTSGDTQYF. DNA for the CDR3: TGCGCCAGCAGTGAGTCCACGACCAGCGGGGATACGCAGTATTTT.

This clone was counted once. The J gene is TRBJ2-7, the V gene TRBV9; TRBD2 is a possible D gene (5 bases). CDR1 is SGDLS and CDR2 is YYNGEE in the germline V gene. This CDR3 region has 12 residues. The V end lost 4 bases, the J end lost 2 bases, and 7 bases lay between the germline ends. Here the CDR3 reads CASSPGTYEQYF. DNA of the CDR3: TGTGCCAGCAGCCCCGGGACCTACGAGCAGTACTTC.

The chain couples TRBV6-5 to TRBJ2-4; D is ambiguous. V lost 5 bases and J lost 9, with 17 bases in between. Looked up from germline, CDR1 is MNHEY and CDR2 is SVGAGI. This CDR3 comprises 14 residues. CDR3 protein: CASSPEELLSIQYF. DNA for the CDR3: TGTGCCAGCAGTCCCGAAGAGTTGTTAAGCATTCAGTACTTC.

The gene calls are TRBV4-1 and TRBJ2-1; 11 bases map to TRBD2. Germline values: CDR1 MGHRA, CDR2 YSYEKL. V lost 0 bases to trimming and J lost 10 bases; unmatched junction nucleotides: 5. This CDR3 spans 15 amino acids. CDR3 loop: CASSQDPGLAAEQFF. The DNA of the CDR3 is TGCGCCAGCAGCCAAGATCCGGGACTAGCGGCAGAGCAGTTCTTC.

This chain connects TRBV5-1 to TRBJ2-7; 8 nucleotides line up with TRBD1. The V gene end was trimmed by 0 bases and the J gene end by 2 bases; junction bases not matched to a gene: 1. CDR1 is SGHRS, CDR2 YFSETQ, per germline. This CDR3 region has 14 residues. CDR3: CASSLAQGAYEQYF. The CDR3 DNA reads as TGCGCCAGCAGCTTGGCACAGGGGGCCTACGAGCAGTACTTC. Complete variable domain (other parts from reference TRBV5-1 and TRBJ2-7): KAGVTQTPRYLIKTRGQQVTLSCSPISGHRSVSWYQQTPGQGLQFLFEYFSETQRNKGNFPGRFSGRQFSNSRSEMNVSTLELGDSALYLCASSLAQGAYEQYFGPGTRLTVT.

This clone was counted once. The chain uses TRBV10-1 and TRBJ2-7; D is ambiguous. CDR1 and CDR2 from the germline V gene are WNHNN and SYGVQD (reference sequence). Trimming stripped 5 bases from V and 6 bases from J, with 17 bases between. The CDR3 spans 14 residues. The CDR3 region is CASSKAARSREQYF. As DNA, the CDR3 is TGCGCCAGCAGTAAGGCGGCCAGAAGTCGCGAGCAGTACTTC.

V gene TRBV6-5 combines with J gene TRBJ2-1; tentative D call: TRBD2 (5 bases). Germline V gene sequence: CDR1 MNHEY, CDR2 SVGAGI. The CDR3 spans 15 residues. V lost 4 bases and J lost 0, with 10 bases in between. This CDR3 is CASSWTGSSYNEQFF. The CDR3 bases are TGTGCCAGCAGTTGGACTGGCAGCTCCTACAATGAGCAGTTCTTC.

This clone has just one count. The chain combines TRBV5-6 with TRBJ2-7; TRBD1 aligns across 9 bases. There are 14 residues in the CDR3. Germline CDR1 and CDR2: SGHDT and YYEEEE. With 2 bases clipped from V and 2 bases from J, the junction kept 2 bases outside the gene matches. CDR3 DNA: TGTGCCAGCAGCTTCCGGGACAGGGCCTACGAGCAGTACTTC. It specifies CASSFRDRAYEQYF.

The rearrangement links TRBV9 to TRBJ2-1; 7 bases agree with TRBD2. The CDR3 loop spans 17 amino acids. Germline loops: CDR1 SGDLS, CDR2 YYNGEE. V lost 0 bases to trimming and J lost 0 bases; unmatched junction nucleotides: 6. CDR3 protein: CASSVGSGTTSYNEQFF. DNA for the CDR3: TGTGCCAGCAGCGTAGGCAGCGGGACTACCTCCTACAATGAGCAGTTCTTC.

The V and J genes are TRBV5-1 and TRBJ2-5, with 7 bases lining up with TRBD2. Per germline, CDR1 SGHRS and CDR2 YFSETQ. The CDR3 is 16 residues long. J gave up 2 bases and V 4 bases, and 11 bases lay outside the gene matches. CDR3 in DNA: TGCGCCAGCAGCCCCTTCGCTAGCGGACCTCAAGAGACCCAGTACTTC. Amino acids: CASSPFASGPQETQYF.

The chain couples TRBV7-2 to TRBJ2-5; a weak D match, TRBD1 (5 bases). The CDR3 totals 18 residues. The V and J ends lost 6 bases and 5 bases respectively, with 28 bases between them. Germline V lookup: CDR1 SGHTA, CDR2 FQGNSA. The CDR3 region is CASSFPQSPQGVAETQYF. The CDR3 region has the DNA TGTGCCAGCAGTTTCCCCCAATCCCCCCAGGGTGTTGCTGAGACCCAGTACTTC.